This TCR beta chain was found in a study of blood T cell repertoires in COVID-19. CDR3 length: 15 amino acids. Germline V gene data show CDR1 as KGHSH and CDR2 as LQKENI. Trimming cost V 3 bases and J 4 bases; bases outside gene matches: 5. Sequenced by immunoSEQ multiplex PCR; TCRdb stores in-frame clones only, minus some. The data hold 250,000 or so clones, with 83% observed a single time. This clone was picked up many times. Input material: peripheral blood. The origin of this receptor is a human donor in a cohort sampled during active COVID-19. The V gene is TRBV18, the J gene TRBJ2-5; 10 nucleotides match TRBD1. CDR3 nucleotides: TGTGCCAGCTCACCCGACAGGGGGCAGCGAGAGACCCAGTACTTC. It yields the protein CASSPDRGQRETQYF.